The clone carrying this TCR beta chain has a single count. Its antigen is not known. This sample is part of a study of OX40 agonist ivuxolimab in advanced cancers. V was cut by 4 bases and J by 6 bases, with 11 bases left in between. The CDR3 covers 13 residues. Germline V gene sequence: CDR1 SGHVS, CDR2 FQNEAQ. The data were produced by immunoSEQ multiplex PCR, yet TCRdb's version contains in-frame clones alone and is incomplete. The table shows 90,000 to 120,000 clones, with about nine tenths occurring only once. Findings and limits, study-wide: Some patients who did not respond also had low normalized T-cell clonal expansion.

The rearrangement joins TRBV7-8 to TRBJ2-3, with D possibly being TRBD2 (6 bases). Sequenced material: CD4+ or CD8+ T cells sorted from blood, taken in a trial of the OX40 agonist ivuxolimab. The sequence was collected from an adult with an advanced solid tumor such as melanoma, head and neck, liver or kidney cancer. The CDR3 DNA reads TGTGCCAGCAGCTCGGCGGCGGGGGATACGCAGTATTTT. Translated, it gives CASSSAAGDTQYF.